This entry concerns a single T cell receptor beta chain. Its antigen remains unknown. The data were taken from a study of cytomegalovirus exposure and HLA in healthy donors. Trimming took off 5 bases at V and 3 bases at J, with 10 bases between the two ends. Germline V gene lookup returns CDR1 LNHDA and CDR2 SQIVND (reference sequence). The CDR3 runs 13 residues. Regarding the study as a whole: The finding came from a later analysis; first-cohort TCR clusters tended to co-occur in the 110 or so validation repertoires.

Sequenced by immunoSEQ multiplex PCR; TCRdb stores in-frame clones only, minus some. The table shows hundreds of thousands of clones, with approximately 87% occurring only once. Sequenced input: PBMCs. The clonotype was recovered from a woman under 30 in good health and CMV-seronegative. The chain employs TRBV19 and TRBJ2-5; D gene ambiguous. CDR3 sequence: CASSFFGEETQYF. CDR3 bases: TGTGCCAGTAGTTTTTTCGGAGAAGAGACCCAGTACTTC.